This T cell receptor beta chain was captured in a study of blood T cell repertoires in COVID-19. As for the study in general: Acute-phase and convalescent COVID-19 samples originated in the United States, Italy and Spain.

Here immunoSEQ multiplex PCR was the method, and the copy in TCRdb shows in-frame clones only, minus some. In the table there are under 200,000 clones, around 85% of which are singletons. Trimming took 5 bases from V and 0 from J, leaving 12 bases between them. Germline values: CDR1 SGHAT, CDR2 FQDESV (reference sequence). The CDR3 runs to 15 residues. Material for sequencing was peripheral blood. This receptor was identified in a woman of 80 years or more with acute or convalescent COVID-19. J is TRBJ2-3 and V is TRBV11-1; D is possibly TRBD1 (6 bases). The CDR3: CASSRAGASTDTQYF. The DNA for the CDR3 is TGTGCCAGCAGCCGAGCAGGGGCTAGCACAGATACGCAGTATTTT.